In this sample, the clone carrying this T cell receptor (beta chain) turned up many times. Its antigen is undetermined. TCRdb re-derived calls from the 5' RACE reads in MiXCR, one entry per CDR3 protein. Of fewer than 250,000 distinct CDR3 sequences listed, under 12% are singletons. The data were obtained in a study of T-cell memory formation after mild COVID-19. The study's findings and limits: CD8+ contracting clones occupied EMRA, while CD4+ ones occupied mainly CM and EM.

The TCR was taken from a man aged 18 to 30 who had mild COVID-19 (a few samples of this study predate the infection). Cell type and time point are not known. Sequencing input: PBMCs or a T cell subset sorted from them (not recorded which).

CDR3 in DNA: TGTGCCAGCAGCCGGGGACAGGGCCAAGAGACCCAGTACTTC. Protein product: CASSRGQGQETQYF. J is TRBJ2-5 and V is TRBV7-9, with 9 bases fitting TRBD1. This CDR3 is 14 amino acids long. Losses at the gene ends were 5 bases for V and 1 base for J; bases not matched to a gene: 2. The germline CDR1 and CDR2 sequences are SEHNR and FQNEAQ (reference sequence).